This TCR beta chain was identified during a study of blood T cell repertoires in COVID-19. Across the whole study: Sites across the United States, Italy and Spain contributed samples from acute and convalescent COVID-19.

Losses at the gene ends were 1 base for V and 4 bases for J; bases not matched to a gene: 4. CDR1 and CDR2 from the germline V gene are PRHDT and FYEKMQ (reference sequence). This CDR3 is 15 amino acids long. This clone was found once. TCRdb's copy holds only in-frame clones and misses some; the assay was immunoSEQ multiplex PCR. The profile covers about 250,000 clones, with roughly 88% appearing a single time and about 0.74% taken by the ten largest. What was sequenced was peripheral blood. The sequence was collected from a woman aged 25 to 39 with acute or convalescent COVID-19. The rearrangement uses TRBV13 and TRBJ2-1; 7 nucleotides match TRBD1. The CDR3 loop is CASSLVGQSYNEQFF. As DNA, the CDR3 is TGTGCCAGCAGCTTAGTGGGACAGAGTTACAATGAGCAGTTCTTC.